The T cell receptor beta chain described here comes from a study of blood T cell repertoires in COVID-19. Study-wide context: The cDNA or gDNA used as material had been derived from T cells, B-cell-depleted T cells, or PBMCs.

Under the authors' procedure: Nucleated cell number was recorded as an estimate derived from reference gene primer amplification. Assay used: immunoSEQ multiplex PCR; TCRdb lists only in-frame clones, some missing. That table furnishes V, J and clone size, whereas the DNA furnished D and trimming. This sample has just under 300,000 clones, with around 86% found just once. Germline trimming cut 7 bases from V and 7 bases from J; bases unmatched to any gene: 6. Germline loops: CDR1 MGHDK, CDR2 SYGVNS. The CDR3 is 14 amino acids. The sequence came from a man between 65 and 80 years old with acute or convalescent COVID-19. Sequencing was carried out using peripheral blood. This chain uses TRBV25-1 with TRBJ1-6; 8 bases are shared with TRBD1. The CDR3 is CASTLGQDNSPLHF. The CDR3 coding sequence is TGTGCCAGCACCCTGGGACAGGACAATTCACCCCTCCACTTT.